This T cell receptor (beta chain) was retrieved from a study of cytotoxic CD8 clonotypes in ibrutinib-treated CLL. Study results and limitations: At baseline, clonality was higher than in age-matched healthy donors and correlated with CD8+ counts. Clonality went higher at ibrutinib response and then dropped back toward baseline at progression. Among the clonotypes, public ones were uncommon and contracted or held stable on treatment.

Method: immunoSEQ multiplex PCR; TCRdb's copy keeps in-frame clones and lacks some. This table holds hundreds of thousands of clones, about 64% found once. A note on this clone: No antigen is known for it.

CDR3 length: 13 amino acids. Germline loops: CDR1 SGDLS, CDR2 YYNGEE. Trimming shortened V by 3 bases and J by 10 bases, and 13 bases separated the two germline ends. V is TRBV9 and J is TRBJ1-4; D perhaps matches TRBD1 (5 bases). The clonotype was recovered from a human donor with chronic lymphocytic leukemia. The sample was PBMCs, taken after 36 months of ibrutinib treatment. The CDR3, as DNA: TGTGCCAGCAGCGCCCCGACCGGGGGAAAACTGTTTTTT. This sequence encodes CASSAPTGGKLFF.